These 19 T cell receptor beta chains originate from one sample sequenced in a study of T cells after yellow fever vaccination. TCRdb analysed the 5' RACE reads with MiXCR anew, one entry per CDR3 protein. The table has 95,000 to 150,000 distinct CDR3 sequences, more than 6% seen once. Sample: CD4+ T cells sorted from PBMCs, taken approximately 11 days after the first yellow fever vaccination. The receptors originated from a man aged 18 to 35 who received the YFV17D yellow fever vaccine.

This clonotype was seen a few times. The chain couples TRBV5-1 to TRBJ2-2, with a possible D match to TRBD1 (6 bases). There are 13 residues in the CDR3. Germline V gene data show CDR1 as SGHRS and CDR2 as YFSETQ. Trimming took 5 bases from V and 5 from J, leaving 10 bases between them. As DNA, the CDR3 is TGCGCCAGCAGACAGGGAGAGACCGGGGAGCTGTTTTTT. It encodes CASRQGETGELFF.

This clonotype was seen ten or more times. The J gene is TRBJ1-6, the V gene TRBV2; a weak D match, TRBD1 (6 bases). Germline CDR1 and CDR2: SNHLY and FYNNEI. V was pared by 7 bases and J by 6 bases, with 10 bases between. The CDR3 totals 13 residues. The CDR3 protein is CASKRGPNSPLHF. The CDR3 DNA reads as TGTGCCAGCAAACGGGGGCCTAATTCACCCCTCCACTTT. The entire variable domain, with the rest obtained from reference TRBV2 and TRBJ1-6, is as follows: EPEVTQTPSHQVTQMGQEVILRCVPISNHLYFYWYRQILGQKVEFLVSFYNNEISEKSEIFDDQFSVERPDGSNFTLKIRSTKLEDSAMYFCASKRGPNSPLHFGNGTRLTVT.

This clonotype was observed many times. The V call is TRBV2, the J call TRBJ1-4; TRBD1 matches 7 bases. Germline V gives CDR1 SNHLY, CDR2 FYNNEI. This CDR3 has 15 amino acids. The V gene end was trimmed by 6 bases and the J gene end by 3 bases; junction bases not matched to a gene: 7. CDR3 nucleotide sequence: TGTGCCAGCAGCCTTCAGGGGACAGCTAATGAAAAACTGTTTTTT. Its protein is CASSLQGTANEKLFF.

This clonotype has at least ten counts. The genes are TRBV28 and TRBJ2-7; D might be TRBD1 (6 bases). The V gene lost 2 bases and the J gene lost 4 bases, with 6 bases spanning the gap. The germline V gene has CDR1 MDHEN and CDR2 SYDVKM. This CDR3 is 12 amino acids long. The CDR3 DNA is TGTGCCAGCAGTTTACAGGGGTACGAGCAGTACGTC. The encoded protein is CASSLQGYEQYV.

Of note for this clonotype: Being one base from a much bigger clone, this may be a read error. The rearrangement links TRBV5-1 to TRBJ1-4, with 10 bases aligning to TRBD1. Germline CDR1 reads SGHRS; CDR2 reads YFSETQ. There are 16 residues in the CDR3. The CDR3 region is CVSSLKSGTGVEKLFF. CDR3 in DNA: TGCGTCAGCAGCTTGAAGTCCGGGACAGGGGTAGAAAAACTGTTTTTT.

This clonotype qualifies as medium-sized. The rearrangement joins TRBV7-2 to TRBJ2-3; 8 bases are shared with TRBD2. V was pared by 5 bases and J by 2 bases, with 6 bases of the junction left unmatched. From germline, CDR1 is SGHTA and CDR2 FQGNSA. The CDR3 is 15 residues long. CDR3 DNA sequence: TGTGCCAGCAGCCCGGGGGGGCCCCTCACAGATACGCAGTATTTT. This sequence encodes CASSPGGPLTDTQYF.

This clonotype was counted ten times or more. The chain employs TRBV4-3 and TRBJ1-5, with D perhaps matching TRBD1 (5 bases). Germline lookup yields CDR1 LGHNA and CDR2 YSLEER. V was cut by 4 bases and J by 5 bases, with 12 bases left in between. The CDR3 is made up of 14 amino acids. The CDR3, as DNA: TGCGCCAGCAGCCCGGGACTTGTCGATCAGCCCCAGCATTTT. Translated: CASSPGLVDQPQHF.

This clonotype was seen repeatedly, ten times or more. This chain links TRBV7-6 with TRBJ1-1; D remains unclear. The length of the CDR3 is 13 residues. Trimming removed 1 base from V and 5 bases from J, with 8 bases in between. The germline gives CDR1 SGHVS, CDR2 FNYEAQ. The CDR3 bases are TGTGCCAGCAGCTTAGGGCGTCAGACTGAAGCTTTCTTT. Translation: CASSLGRQTEAFF.

This clonotype appeared a few times. The V gene is TRBV5-1, the J gene TRBJ2-1, with D uncertain. With 6 bases removed from V and 0 bases from J, the gap between germline ends came to 13 bases. Germline assignment: CDR1 SGHRS and CDR2 YFSETQ. The CDR3 has 15 amino acids. This chain's CDR3 is CASTVDGSSYNEQFF. The CDR3, as DNA: TGCGCCAGCACTGTGGACGGTAGCTCCTACAATGAGCAGTTCTTC.

This clonotype has ten or more counts. The chain uses TRBV20-1 and TRBJ2-3; D call uncertain. Per germline, CDR1 DFQATT and CDR2 SNEGSKA (reference sequence). The CDR3 is 12 amino acids. The CDR3 region has the DNA TGCAGCGTATTGTCGGCGGCAGATACGCAGTATTTT. Protein: CSVLSAADTQYF.

This clonotype was observed at least ten times. The chain couples TRBV18 to TRBJ1-2; no definite D call. Germline V lookup: CDR1 KGHSH, CDR2 LQKENI. The ends were cut back, 2 bases at V and 4 bases at J, with 17 bases in the middle. The CDR3 totals 16 residues. The CDR3 sequence is CASSPGVEETFYGYTF. The CDR3 nucleotides are TGTGCCAGCTCACCAGGCGTAGAGGAGACCTTCTATGGCTACACCTTC.

As concerns this clonotype: This sequence may be a read error, since a much larger clone differs from it by one base. The V and J genes are TRBV10-2 and TRBJ2-2; 12 positions match TRBD2. This CDR3 comprises 15 residues. Trimming removed 8 bases from V and 6 bases from J; junction bases left unmatched: 7. Per germline, CDR1 WSHSY and CDR2 SAAADI. DNA of the CDR3: TGCGCCAGCGACCAAGGGACTAGCGGGTCCGGGGAGCTGTTTTTT. This translates into CASDQGTSGSGELFF.

At least ten counts were recorded for this clonotype. This chain uses TRBV11-2 with TRBJ1-3; no reliable D call. The ends were cut back, 1 base at V and 1 base at J, with 5 bases in the middle. Germline loops: CDR1 SGHAT, CDR2 FQNNGV. The CDR3 is made up of 14 amino acids. The chain's CDR3 is CASSLVGSGNTIYF. The CDR3 DNA reads TGTGCCAGCAGCTTAGTAGGGTCTGGAAACACCATATATTTT. Full variable domain (rest looked up from reference TRBV11-2 and TRBJ1-3): EAGVAQSPRYKIIEKRQSVAFWCNPISGHATLYWYQQILGQGPKLLIQFQNNGVVDDSQLPKDRFSAERLKGVDSTLKIQPAKLEDSAVYLCASSLVGSGNTIYFGEGSWLTVV.

This clonotype has more than one count but fewer than ten. This chain links TRBV30 with TRBJ2-5; 9 nucleotides align to TRBD1. The junction had 3 bases not matched to a gene; V was cut back by 0 bases and J by 7 bases. In germline, CDR1 is GTSNPN, CDR2 SVGIG (reference sequence). This CDR3 contains 13 residues. CDR3 sequence reads: CAWSVQGAVTQYF. The CDR3 nucleotides read TGTGCCTGGAGTGTACAGGGGGCCGTGACCCAGTACTTC.

This clonotype occurred many times. J is TRBJ2-5 and V is TRBV6-1; TRBD1 aligns across 7 bases. Trimming removed 6 bases from V and 4 bases from J; junction bases left unmatched: 5. There are 13 residues in the CDR3. CDR1 and CDR2 (germline): MNHNS, SASEGT. This CDR3 reads CASSDRAPETQYF. The CDR3 region has the DNA TGTGCCAGCAGCGACAGGGCCCCAGAGACCCAGTACTTC.

In this sample, this clonotype turned up many times. This chain joins TRBV7-2 and TRBJ1-1, with D possibly TRBD1 on 6 matching bases. This CDR3 has 14 residues. Trimming left V 6 bases short and J 1 base short, with 12 bases between. Germline CDR1 SGHTA, CDR2 FQGNSA. The CDR3 DNA follows: TGTGCCAGCAGTTTTGGGACAACGAACACTGAAGCTTTCTTT. Its translation: CASSFGTTNTEAFF.

This clonotype was counted ten times or more. This chain links TRBV7-2 with TRBJ2-7; no clear D gene. There are 14 residues in the CDR3. The germline gives CDR1 SGHTA, CDR2 FQGNSA. V was pared by 1 base and J by 6 bases, with 13 bases between. CDR3 loop: CASSLGGEAREQYV. CDR3 nucleotides: TGTGCCAGCAGCTTAGGAGGAGAGGCTCGCGAGCAGTACGTC.

This clonotype was seen many times. The chain combines TRBV7-2 with TRBJ1-2, with D tentatively TRBD1 (5 bases). Deletions cut 1 base from V and 6 bases from J, with 9 bases between. Germline CDR1 SGHTA, CDR2 FQGNSA. This CDR3 is built from 13 residues. The CDR3 bases are TGTGCCAGCAGCTTAGAAAGGGGTAATGGCTACACCTTC. Translated: CASSLERGNGYTF.

At least ten counts were recorded for this clonotype. The CDR3 spells CSARDFAKNTEAFF. For the CDR3, the DNA is TGCAGTGCTAGAGATTTCGCGAAAAACACTGAAGCTTTCTTT. This sequence joins TRBV20-1 and TRBJ1-1; D not resolved. The CDR3 covers 14 residues. Trimming left V 0 bases short and J 2 bases short, with 10 bases between. Germline CDR1 reads DFQATT; CDR2 reads SNEGSKA (reference sequence).